This T cell receptor beta chain was documented in a study of T cell responses to AZD1222 COVID-19 vaccine. In germline, CDR1 is MNHEY, CDR2 SVGEGT. The CDR3 loop spans 12 amino acids. Trimming removed 2 bases from V and 4 bases from J, with 5 bases in between. On this clone: The antigen is not known.

Data came from immunoSEQ multiplex PCR; TCRdb stores just in-frame clones and leaves some out. Among about 170,000 clones listed, around 88% were seen once. Study-wide findings and caveats: With dominance at 160-218 and 743-854, vaccine-associated CD4 TCRs spanned spike.

This clonotype was obtained from an adult who received the AZD1222 COVID-19 vaccine. The sample was peripheral blood, taken 28 days after the second AZD1222 dose. This chain joins TRBV6-2 or TRBV6-3 and TRBJ1-1; no firm D call. CDR3 nucleotides: TGTGCCAGCAGTTACGCAAGCACTGAAGCTTTCTTT. This codes for CASSYASTEAFF.